This TCR beta chain was profiled in a study of response to subunit inactivated influenza vaccine. There are 15 residues in the CDR3. V lost 5 bases and J lost 3; bases outside the gene matches: 9. MiXCR was run by TCRdb on the RT-PCR reads, yielding one entry per CDR3 protein. The sample contains under 550,000 distinct CDR3 sequences, approximately 7.7% of which appear only once. This clonotype was seen many times. This TCR derives from a man aged 45 to 75 who received an inactivated influenza vaccine. The V gene is TRBV12-3 or TRBV12-4, the J gene TRBJ2-7; 8 bases align to TRBD2. Sequencing used PBMCs from blood, obtained less than 25 months after vaccination. The CDR3 region has the DNA TGTGCCAGCAGTCCCCCGGGACTAGAGTTCTACGAGCAGTACTTC. It translates to CASSPPGLEFYEQYF.